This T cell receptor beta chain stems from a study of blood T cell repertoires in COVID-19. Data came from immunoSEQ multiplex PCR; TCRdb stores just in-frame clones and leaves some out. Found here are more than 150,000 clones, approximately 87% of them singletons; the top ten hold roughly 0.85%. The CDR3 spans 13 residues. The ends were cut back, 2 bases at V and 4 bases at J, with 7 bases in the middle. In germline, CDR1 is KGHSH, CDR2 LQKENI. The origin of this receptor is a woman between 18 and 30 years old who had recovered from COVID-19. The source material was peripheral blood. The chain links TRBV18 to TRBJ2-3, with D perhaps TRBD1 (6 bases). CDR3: CASSPGGADTQYF. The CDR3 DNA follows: TGTGCCAGCTCACCAGGGGGCGCAGATACGCAGTATTTT. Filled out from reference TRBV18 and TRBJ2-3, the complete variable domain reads NAGVMQNPRHLVRRRGQEARLRCSPMKGHSHVYWYRQLPEEGLKFMVYLQKENIIDESGMPKERFSAEFPKEGPSILRIQQVVRGDSAAYFCASSPGGADTQYFGPGTRLTVL.